This T cell receptor (beta chain) was observed in a study of T cells expressing NK-cell markers. Study outcomes and limitations: The CD3+CD56-NKG2C+ fraction of a handful of donors was likewise dominated by these clonotypes. In about 6 donors, dominant NKG2C+ clonotypes were roughly 1.0-7.0% of CD8+ T cells.

Notes on this clonotype: The antigen is undetermined.

It was by 5'RACE template switching with UMIs that TCR beta cDNA was made. TCRdb reprocessed the 5' RACE reads and reports one entry per CDR3 protein, with no DNA. The sample has approximately 150,000 distinct CDR3 sequences, and its top ten clones hold 12%. Specimen: blood T cells: a sorted CD56 or NKG2C T cell subset, CD4+ or CD8+ T cells, or bulk PBMC T cells (not recorded which). The TCR sequence derives from a man aged 18 to 35 in good health.

CDR3 loop: CASSPRTGNNEQFF. This sequence joins TRBV9 and TRBJ2-1; TCRdb indicates TRBD1, and absent DNA this call remains unverified. The CDR3 length is 14 residues. Germline CDR1 is SGDLS and CDR2 is YYNGEE. Drawing the rest from reference TRBV9 and TRBJ2-1, the complete variable domain is DSGVTQTPKHLITATGQRVTLRCSPRSGDLSVYWYQQSLDQGLQFLIQYYNGEERAKGNILERFSAQQFPDLHSELNLSSLELGDSALYFCASSPRTGNNEQFFGPGTRLTVL.